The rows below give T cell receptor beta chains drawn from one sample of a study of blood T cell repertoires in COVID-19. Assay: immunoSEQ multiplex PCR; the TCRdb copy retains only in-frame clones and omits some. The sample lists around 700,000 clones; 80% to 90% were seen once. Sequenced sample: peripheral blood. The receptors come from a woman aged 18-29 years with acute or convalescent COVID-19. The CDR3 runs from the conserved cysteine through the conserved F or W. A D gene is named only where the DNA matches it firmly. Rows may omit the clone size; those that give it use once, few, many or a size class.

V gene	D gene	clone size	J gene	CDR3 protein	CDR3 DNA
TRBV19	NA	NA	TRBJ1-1	CASSIRAGYGTEAFF	TGTGCCAGTAGTATACGGGCAGGGTACGGCACTGAAGCTTTCTTT
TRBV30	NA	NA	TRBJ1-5	CAWRPKSGGGQPQHF	TGTGCCTGGAGACCCAAAAGCGGGGGAGGTCAGCCCCAGCATTTT
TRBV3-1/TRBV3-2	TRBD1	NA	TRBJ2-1	CASTGAGTGSMNEQFF	TGTGCCAGCACCGGGGCCGGGACAGGGAGTATGAATGAGCAGTTCTTC
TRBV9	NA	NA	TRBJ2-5	CASSLRGGETQYF	TGTGCCAGCAGCCTCAGGGGTGGGGAGACCCAGTACTTC
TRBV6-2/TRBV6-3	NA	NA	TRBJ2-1	CASSFSGVRAVLFF	TGTGCCAGCAGTTTTTCGGGGGTGAGAGCGGTATTATTCTTC
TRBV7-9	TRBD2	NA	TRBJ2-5	CASSLGGVAGGLETQYF	TGTGCCAGCAGCTTAGGCGGGGTAGCGGGGGGTCTAGAGACCCAGTACTTC
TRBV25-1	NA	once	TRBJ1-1	CASSGRSGVLAEAFF	TGTGCCAGCAGTGGGCGTAGCGGGGTGCTGGCTGAAGCTTTCTTT
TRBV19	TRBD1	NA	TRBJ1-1	CASRRTQGDRAFF	TGTGCCAGTAGACGGACACAGGGGGATAGAGCTTTCTTT
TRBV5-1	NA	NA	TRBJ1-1	CASSLAWGETEAFF	TGCGCCAGCAGCTTGGCCTGGGGGGAGACTGAAGCTTTCTTT
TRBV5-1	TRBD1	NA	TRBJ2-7	CASTLTGGYEQYF	TGCGCCAGCACCTTGACAGGGGGATACGAGCAGTACTTC
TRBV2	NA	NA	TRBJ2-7	CATEIQGPGGTYEQYF	TGTGCCACAGAGATTCAGGGGCCCGGAGGCACATACGAGCAGTACTTC
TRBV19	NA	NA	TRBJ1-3	CASSSQKFSGNTIYF	TGTGCCAGTAGTTCGCAGAAGTTCTCTGGAAACACCATATATTTT
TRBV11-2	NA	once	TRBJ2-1	CASSFDRHNEQFF	TGTGCCAGCAGCTTTGACAGGCACAATGAGCAGTTCTTC
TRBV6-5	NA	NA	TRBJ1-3	CASPRGGNTIYF	TGTGCCAGCCCCAGGGGAGGAAACACCATATATTTT
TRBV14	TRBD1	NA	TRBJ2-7	CASSLRDRGYEQYF	TGTGCCAGCAGCCTCCGGGACAGAGGGTACGAGCAGTACTTC
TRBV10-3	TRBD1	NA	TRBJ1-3	CAIETGWSPYSGNTIYF	TGTGCCATTGAGACAGGGTGGTCACCCTACTCTGGAAACACCATATATTTT
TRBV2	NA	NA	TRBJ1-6	CASRSGRGGSPLHF	TGTGCCAGCAGATCGGGACGGGGAGGTTCACCCCTCCACTTT
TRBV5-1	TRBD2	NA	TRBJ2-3	CASSYGGGTDTQYF	TGCGCCAGCAGCTACGGGGGGGGCACAGATACGCAGTATTTT
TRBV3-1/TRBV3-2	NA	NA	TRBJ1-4	CASSTYQGQLFF	TGTGCCAGCAGCACCTATCAGGGGCAACTGTTTTTT
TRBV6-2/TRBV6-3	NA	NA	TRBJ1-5	CASSWEGGQPQHF	TGTGCCAGCAGTTGGGAGGGGGGTCAGCCCCAGCATTTT
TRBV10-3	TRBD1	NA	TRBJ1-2	CAIRIDRADGYTF	TGTGCCATCAGAATCGACAGGGCCGATGGCTACACCTTC
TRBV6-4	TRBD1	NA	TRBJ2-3	CASSRGQGSTDTQYF	TGTGCCAGCAGTAGGGGACAGGGATCCACAGATACGCAGTATTTT
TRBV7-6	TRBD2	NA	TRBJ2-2	CASSSVGSGGLTGELFF	TGTGCCAGCAGCTCCGTTGGTAGCGGGGGTCTTACCGGGGAGCTGTTTTTT
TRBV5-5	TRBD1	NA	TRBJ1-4	CASSLRGHNEKLFF	TGTGCCAGCAGCCTGAGGGGGCATAATGAAAAACTGTTTTTT
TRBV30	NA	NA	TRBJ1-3	CAWSGKGGHSGNTIYF	TGTGCCTGGAGCGGGAAGGGTGGGCACTCTGGAAACACCATATATTTT
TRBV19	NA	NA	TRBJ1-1	CATLRRSGEAFF	TGTGCCACCCTGAGGCGTTCCGGAGAAGCTTTCTTT
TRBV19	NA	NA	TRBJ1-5	CASSIRGRNERPQHF	TGTGCCAGTAGTATAAGAGGGAGAAATGAGAGGCCCCAGCATTTT
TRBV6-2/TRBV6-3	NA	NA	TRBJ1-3	CASSYGGVGNTIYF	TGTGCCAGCAGTTACGGAGGGGTTGGAAACACCATATATTTT
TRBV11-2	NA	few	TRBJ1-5	CASSLDAGSNQPQHF	TGTGCCAGCAGCTTAGATGCCGGGAGCAATCAGCCCCAGCATTTT
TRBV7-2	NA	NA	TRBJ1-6	CASSPGLSNSPLHF	TGTGCCAGCAGCCCAGGACTGAGTAATTCACCCCTCCACTTT
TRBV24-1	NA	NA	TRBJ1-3	CATSGLRAGTRGQYSGNTIYF	TGTGCCACCAGTGGCCTCCGAGCCGGGACAAGGGGCCAATACTCTGGAAACACCATATATTTT
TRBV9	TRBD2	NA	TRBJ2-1	CASSASGGAAYNEQFF	TGTGCCAGCAGCGCGAGCGGGGGGGCCGCCTACAATGAGCAGTTCTTC
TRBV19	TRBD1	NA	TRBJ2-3	CASSVQQGFPFDTQYF	TGTGCCAGTAGTGTACAACAGGGGTTCCCGTTTGATACGCAGTATTTT
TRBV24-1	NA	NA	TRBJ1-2	CATRSGAGGYTF	TGTGCCACCAGATCAGGGGCTGGGGGCTACACCTTC
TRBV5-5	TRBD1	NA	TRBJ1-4	CASSWTGGFEKLFF	TGTGCCAGCAGCTGGACAGGGGGTTTTGAAAAACTGTTTTTT
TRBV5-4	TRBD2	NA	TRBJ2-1	CASSFRTSGHNEQFF	TGTGCCAGCAGCTTTAGGACTAGCGGTCACAATGAGCAGTTCTTC
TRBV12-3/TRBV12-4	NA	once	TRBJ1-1	CASASGEAFF	TGTGCCAGCGCCTCGGGTGAAGCTTTCTTT
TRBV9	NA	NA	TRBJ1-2	CASSVEEGNSYGYTF	TGTGCCAGCAGCGTAGAGGAGGGGAACAGTTATGGCTACACCTTC
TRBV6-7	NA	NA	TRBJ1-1	CASSLRGNTEAFF	TGTGCCAGCAGTCTTCGAGGGAACACTGAAGCTTTCTTT
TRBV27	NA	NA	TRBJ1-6	CASSLARVNSPLHF	TGTGCCAGCAGTTTAGCCAGGGTGAATTCACCCCTCCACTTT
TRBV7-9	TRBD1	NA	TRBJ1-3	CASRHPGGGGNTIYF	TGTGCCAGCAGGCACCCAGGGGGAGGAGGAAACACCATATATTTT
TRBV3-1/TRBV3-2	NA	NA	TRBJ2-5	CASSQDSAGKMQETQYF	TGTGCCAGCAGCCAAGATTCGGCAGGGAAGATGCAAGAGACCCAGTACTTC
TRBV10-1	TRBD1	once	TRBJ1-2	CASGRTGGDGYTF	TGCGCCAGCGGGAGGACAGGGGGGGATGGCTACACCTTC
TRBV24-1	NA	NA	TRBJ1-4	CATSSRYNEKLFF	TGTGCCACCAGTTCCAGATATAATGAAAAACTGTTTTTT
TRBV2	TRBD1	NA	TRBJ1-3	CASSVSKFGTASGNTIYF	TGTGCCAGCAGTGTGTCAAAGTTCGGGACAGCCTCTGGAAACACCATATATTTT
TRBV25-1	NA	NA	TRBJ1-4	CASSVDRTTNEKLFF	TGTGCCAGCAGTGTCGACAGGACAACTAATGAAAAACTGTTTTTT
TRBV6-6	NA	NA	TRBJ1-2	CASSSGSYGYTF	TGTGCCAGCAGCTCGGGATCCTATGGCTACACCTTC
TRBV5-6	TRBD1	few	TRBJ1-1	CASSLVYSRTGDTEAFF	TGTGCCAGCAGCTTGGTATATTCGAGGACAGGGGACACTGAAGCTTTCTTT
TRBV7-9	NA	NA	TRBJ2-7	CASGAARSYEQYF	TGTGCCAGCGGGGCAGCCCGTTCCTACGAGCAGTACTTC
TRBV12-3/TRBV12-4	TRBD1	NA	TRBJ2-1	CASSDRGRDEQFF	TGTGCCAGCAGTGACAGGGGGCGGGATGAGCAGTTCTTC
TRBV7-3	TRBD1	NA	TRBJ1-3	CASSPTGGDGNTIYF	TGTGCCAGCAGCCCGACAGGGGGCGATGGAAACACCATATATTTT
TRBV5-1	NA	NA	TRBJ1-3	CASSLTVRGSGNTIYF	TGCGCCAGCAGCTTGACAGTCCGTGGGTCTGGAAACACCATATATTTT
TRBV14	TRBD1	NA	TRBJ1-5	CASSQGGRGENQPQHF	TGTGCCAGCAGCCAAGGAGGCAGGGGGGAGAATCAGCCCCAGCATTTT